This T cell receptor beta chain was retrieved from a study of cytomegalovirus exposure and HLA in healthy donors. Findings of the study overall: The authors later linked a missense DCLRE1C variant to TCR beta V- and J-gene trimming. In a later analysis, across HLA loci, associated TCR counts were highest for DRB1, lowest for HLA-C.

This CDR3 has 13 residues. V lost 4 bases and J lost 4, with 10 bases in between. Germline V gene data show CDR1 as SGHRS and CDR2 as YFSETQ. Worth noting for this clone: Its antigen remains unidentified.

Researchers ran the PCR with 60 Vbeta and 13 Jbeta primers. Clones were read by immunoSEQ multiplex PCR, and TCRdb kept only the in-frame ones, dropping some. The table shows about 180,000 clones, with roughly 79% occurring only once. Donors were nominally healthy when sampled, though unrecorded immune exposures were likely. The sample was PBMCs. V and J are TRBV5-1 and TRBJ2-3; D possibly corresponds to TRBD2 (6 bases). The receptor comes from a woman aged 18-35 years in good health and CMV-seropositive. Written as DNA, the CDR3 is TGCGCCAGCAGCCTCGGGACTTCAGATACGCAGTATTTT. The encoded protein is CASSLGTSDTQYF.